Listed below are T cell receptor beta chains from one sample, sequenced in a study of Graves' ophthalmopathy and Graves' hyperthyroidism. TCRdb reprocessed the multiplex PCR reads via MiXCR and lists one record per CDR3 protein. The table has about 400,000 distinct CDR3 sequences, approximately 16% seen once. The sequencing sample was made of peripheral blood. Every receptor here comes from a woman younger than 30 with Graves' ophthalmopathy. The CDR3 runs from the conserved cysteine through the conserved F or W. A D gene is named only where the DNA matches it firmly. Size tells how often a clone was seen (once, few, many) or the class of an expanded clone, and some rows leave it out.

CDR3 protein: CASSLAGLAENTGELFF
CDR3 DNA: TGCGCCAGCAGCTTGGCCGGGCTAGCGGAAAACACCGGGGAGCTGTTTTTT
J gene: TRBJ2-2
V gene: TRBV5-1
D gene: TRBD2
clone size: once

CDR3 protein: CASSLRPHRETQYF
CDR3 DNA: TGTGCCAGCAGCTTACGGCCGCACCGGGAGACCCAGTACTTC
J gene: TRBJ2-5
V gene: TRBV7-8
D gene: .
clone size: many

CDR3 protein: CASSLGGRYNSPLHF
CDR3 DNA: TGTGCCAGCAGCTTAGGGGGAAGGTATAATTCACCCCTCCACTTT
J gene: TRBJ1-6
V gene: TRBV11-2
D gene: .
clone size: many

CDR3 protein: CATSKDRNQPQHF
CDR3 DNA: TGTGCCACTTCTAAGGACAGAAATCAGCCCCAGCATTTT
J gene: TRBJ1-5
V gene: TRBV15
D gene: .
clone size: many

CDR3 protein: CASSRGGAGGVGAFF
CDR3 DNA: TGTGCCAGCAGCCGCGGCGGGGCAGGTGGAGTTGGAGCTTTCTTT
J gene: TRBJ1-1
V gene: TRBV12-3/TRBV12-4
D gene: .
clone size: .

CDR3 protein: CATSLAGVEDGYTF
CDR3 DNA: TGTGCCACCTCTTTGGCGGGAGTCGAGGATGGCTACACCTTC
J gene: TRBJ1-2
V gene: TRBV12-3/TRBV12-4
D gene: .
clone size: .

CDR3 protein: CASSPDNLNTEAFF
CDR3 DNA: TGTGCCAGCAGTCCGGACAACCTGAACACTGAAGCTTTCTTT
J gene: TRBJ1-1
V gene: TRBV6-2/TRBV6-3
D gene: .
clone size: many

CDR3 protein: CASSLRSRPLRGYTF
CDR3 DNA: TGTGCCAGCAGCTTAAGATCGCGGCCGCTCAGGGGCTACACCTTC
J gene: TRBJ1-2
V gene: TRBV11-2
D gene: .
clone size: many

CDR3 protein: CASTVGGGLQETQYF
CDR3 DNA: TGTGCCAGCACCGTGGGAGGGGGCCTCCAAGAGACCCAGTACTTC
J gene: TRBJ2-5
V gene: TRBV6-1
D gene: .
clone size: .

CDR3 protein: CASSLLGAPREYEQYF
CDR3 DNA: TGTGCCAGCAGTTTATTAGGGGCGCCTCGGGAATACGAGCAGTACTTC
J gene: TRBJ2-7
V gene: TRBV28
D gene: .
clone size: many

CDR3 protein: CASSRTPKGTEAFF
CDR3 DNA: TGTGCCAGCAGCAGGACACCCAAAGGCACTGAAGCTTTCTTT
J gene: TRBJ1-1
V gene: TRBV6-2/TRBV6-3
D gene: .
clone size: many

CDR3 protein: CASHPTEMNTEAFF
CDR3 DNA: TGTGCCTCTCACCCCACAGAAATGAACACTGAAGCTTTCTTT
J gene: TRBJ1-1
V gene: TRBV30
D gene: .
clone size: many

CDR3 protein: CASSPQGRSNQPQHF
CDR3 DNA: TGTGCCAGCAGTCCACAGGGTAGGAGCAATCAGCCCCAGCATTTT
J gene: TRBJ1-5
V gene: TRBV6-5
D gene: .
clone size: many

CDR3 protein: CASILGAGGPDEQYF
CDR3 DNA: TGTGCCAGCATTCTTGGGGCGGGAGGGCCAGACGAGCAGTACTTC
J gene: TRBJ2-7
V gene: TRBV6-1
D gene: TRBD2
clone size: many

CDR3 protein: CASSLGRGSNQPQHF
CDR3 DNA: TGTGCCAGCAGTTTGGGGCGAGGTAGCAATCAGCCCCAGCATTTT
J gene: TRBJ1-5
V gene: TRBV12-3/TRBV12-4
D gene: .
clone size: .

CDR3 protein: CATSKKPGQLQPETSYEQYF
CDR3 DNA: TGTGCCACCAGCAAGAAACCGGGACAGCTACAACCAGAAACCTCCTACGAGCAGTACTTC
J gene: TRBJ2-7
V gene: TRBV24-1
D gene: TRBD1
clone size: many

CDR3 protein: CASSMTGGGGNQPQHF
CDR3 DNA: TGCGCCAGCAGCATGACAGGGGGCGGAGGGAATCAGCCCCAGCATTTT
J gene: TRBJ1-5
V gene: TRBV5-1
D gene: TRBD1
clone size: many

CDR3 protein: CASSQATSGGFDEQYF
CDR3 DNA: TGTGCCAGCAGCCAGGCGACTAGCGGGGGGTTCGACGAGCAGTACTTC
J gene: TRBJ2-7
V gene: TRBV4-2
D gene: TRBD2
clone size: .

CDR3 protein: CSVTGQTKEQYF
CDR3 DNA: TGCAGCGTTACAGGACAGACAAAGGAGCAGTACTTC
J gene: TRBJ2-7
V gene: TRBV29-1
D gene: .
clone size: many

CDR3 protein: CASSPAGTGGTEAFF
CDR3 DNA: TGTGCCAGCTCACCAGCCGGGACAGGGGGCACTGAAGCTTTCTTT
J gene: TRBJ1-1
V gene: TRBV18
D gene: TRBD1
clone size: many

CDR3 protein: CSVARMGSGNTIYF
CDR3 DNA: TGCAGCGTAGCTAGAATGGGGTCTGGAAACACCATATATTTT
J gene: TRBJ1-3
V gene: TRBV29-1
D gene: .
clone size: many

CDR3 protein: CASSQPGQGAETQYF
CDR3 DNA: TGTGCCAGCAGCCAACCGGGACAGGGGGCCGAGACCCAGTACTTC
J gene: TRBJ2-5
V gene: TRBV4-2
D gene: TRBD1
clone size: .

CDR3 protein: CAWSSPWGAFF
CDR3 DNA: TGTGCCTGGAGTTCCCCCTGGGGAGCTTTCTTT
J gene: TRBJ1-1
V gene: TRBV30
D gene: .
clone size: many

CDR3 protein: CASSQESGDEQYF
CDR3 DNA: TGTGCCAGCAGCCAAGAGTCCGGGGACGAGCAGTACTTC
J gene: TRBJ2-7
V gene: TRBV4-2
D gene: .
clone size: .

CDR3 protein: CASSEGWIAGELFF
CDR3 DNA: TGTGCCAGCAGTGAAGGATGGATTGCCGGGGAGCTGTTTTTT
J gene: TRBJ2-2
V gene: TRBV2
D gene: .
clone size: many

CDR3 protein: CASSTAGQRYEQYF
CDR3 DNA: TGTGCCAGTAGTACCGCGGGACAGAGGTACGAGCAGTACTTC
J gene: TRBJ2-7
V gene: TRBV19
D gene: .
clone size: many

CDR3 protein: CASSDGQGAREQYF
CDR3 DNA: TGTGCCAGCAGTGACGGACAGGGGGCGAGGGAGCAGTACTTC
J gene: TRBJ2-7
V gene: TRBV28
D gene: TRBD1
clone size: .

CDR3 protein: CASSPDRGWEQYF
CDR3 DNA: TGTGCCAGCAGCCCGGACAGGGGGTGGGAGCAGTACTTC
J gene: TRBJ2-7
V gene: TRBV6-1
D gene: TRBD1
clone size: .

CDR3 protein: CSVEVGYGYTF
CDR3 DNA: TGCAGCGTTGAAGTTGGCTATGGCTACACCTTC
J gene: TRBJ1-2
V gene: TRBV29-1
D gene: .
clone size: many

CDR3 protein: CASSYSRRGRSNTEAFF
CDR3 DNA: TGTGCCAGCAGTTACTCCCGTCGGGGGCGTTCGAACACTGAAGCTTTCTTT
J gene: TRBJ1-1
V gene: TRBV6-2/TRBV6-3
D gene: .
clone size: many

CDR3 protein: CASSLAPSSTGELFF
CDR3 DNA: TGTGCCAGCAGTTTAGCGCCCTCCAGCACCGGGGAGCTGTTTTTT
J gene: TRBJ2-2
V gene: TRBV12-3/TRBV12-4
D gene: .
clone size: many

CDR3 protein: CSVTQGVTEAFF
CDR3 DNA: TGCAGCGTTACCCAGGGAGTCACTGAAGCTTTCTTT
J gene: TRBJ1-1
V gene: TRBV29-1
D gene: .
clone size: many

CDR3 protein: CASSQERTLDSLDEQYF
CDR3 DNA: TGCGCCAGCAGCCAAGAGCGAACCTTGGACAGCTTGGACGAGCAGTACTTC
J gene: TRBJ2-7
V gene: TRBV4-1
D gene: .
clone size: many

CDR3 protein: CSAENRGGYEQYF
CDR3 DNA: TGCAGTGCTGAAAACAGGGGAGGCTACGAGCAGTACTTC
J gene: TRBJ2-7
V gene: TRBV20-1
D gene: .
clone size: many

CDR3 protein: CASSYGGDGNTIYF
CDR3 DNA: TGTGCCAGCAGTTACGGGGGTGATGGAAACACCATATATTTT
J gene: TRBJ1-3
V gene: TRBV6-5
D gene: .
clone size: .

CDR3 protein: CASSLTPSYNEQFF
CDR3 DNA: TGTGCCAGCAGTTTAACGCCCTCCTACAATGAGCAGTTCTTC
J gene: TRBJ2-1
V gene: TRBV28
D gene: .
clone size: many

CDR3 protein: CASSPPGANTEAFF
CDR3 DNA: TGCGCCAGCAGCCCCCCGGGGGCGAACACTGAAGCTTTCTTT
J gene: TRBJ1-1
V gene: TRBV5-1
D gene: .
clone size: many

CDR3 protein: CASRNRGMSNQPQHF
CDR3 DNA: TGTGCCAGCAGGAACAGGGGTATGAGCAATCAGCCCCAGCATTTT
J gene: TRBJ1-5
V gene: TRBV6-1
D gene: TRBD1
clone size: .

CDR3 protein: CASSSSGSGGTEAFF
CDR3 DNA: TGTGCCAGCAGTTCGTCGGGATCTGGAGGGACTGAAGCTTTCTTT
J gene: TRBJ1-1
V gene: TRBV27
D gene: .
clone size: many

CDR3 protein: CSARDSPGQPQHF
CDR3 DNA: TGCAGTGCTAGAGATAGTCCGGGGCAGCCCCAGCATTTT
J gene: TRBJ1-5
V gene: TRBV20-1
D gene: .
clone size: many

CDR3 protein: CASSPPRGHTGTYEQYF
CDR3 DNA: TGTGCCAGCAGCCCCCCGCGGGGACATACAGGAACCTACGAGCAGTACTTC
J gene: TRBJ2-7
V gene: TRBV13
D gene: .
clone size: many

CDR3 protein: CASSLGDSTDTQYF
CDR3 DNA: TGTGCCAGCAGTTTAGGGGATAGCACAGATACGCAGTATTTT
J gene: TRBJ2-3
V gene: TRBV12-3/TRBV12-4
D gene: .
clone size: many

CDR3 protein: CATSDFWSSQYF
CDR3 DNA: TGTGCCACCAGTGATTTCTGGAGTTCCCAGTACTTC
J gene: TRBJ2-5
V gene: TRBV24-1
D gene: .
clone size: many

CDR3 protein: CASEAGYEQYF
CDR3 DNA: TGTGCCAGCGAAGCTGGATACGAGCAGTACTTC
J gene: TRBJ2-7
V gene: TRBV25-1
D gene: .
clone size: many

CDR3 protein: CASSSGDRDGYTF
CDR3 DNA: TGTGCCAGCAGTTCGGGGGACAGGGATGGCTACACCTTC
J gene: TRBJ1-2
V gene: TRBV6-5
D gene: TRBD1
clone size: many